These T cell receptor beta chains were read from a single sample in a study of T cell repertoires in cytomegalovirus infection. TCRdb reprocessed the reads with MiXCR, giving one entry per CDR3 protein. The table lists 400,000 or so distinct CDR3 sequences, approximately 31% of them singletons. The specimen was PBMCs. The receptors were gathered from a human donor in good health (CMV status not recorded). Some clones in this sample may be carry-over from other donors' samples. CDR3s include the opening cysteine and the closing phenylalanine or tryptophan. A D gene is named only where the DNA matches it firmly. Not all rows give a size; the values are once, few, many and, for expanded clones, a class.

d_call: TRBD1
clone_size: -
v_call: TRBV20-1
j_call: TRBJ1-6
cdr3_nt: TGCAGTGCCCCCGGACAGGGGCAAAATTCACCCCTCCACTTT
cdr3_aa: CSAPGQGQNSPLHF

d_call: -
clone_size: -
v_call: TRBV7-8
j_call: TRBJ2-3
cdr3_nt: TGTGCCAGCAGCTTAGGACTAGTGAGCACAGATACGCAGTATTTT
cdr3_aa: CASSLGLVSTDTQYF

d_call: -
clone_size: -
v_call: TRBV19
j_call: TRBJ1-1
cdr3_nt: TGTGCCAGTAGGACAGGCCGAACAAAGCTCTTT
cdr3_aa: CASRTGRTKLF

d_call: -
clone_size: -
v_call: TRBV28
j_call: TRBJ2-7
cdr3_nt: TGTGCCAGCATAGAACCGGGACAAAGCTACGAGCAGTACTTC
cdr3_aa: CASIEPGQSYEQYF

d_call: TRBD1
clone_size: -
v_call: TRBV5-1
j_call: TRBJ2-6
cdr3_nt: TGCGCCAGCAGCAGACAGGGGAACGGGATCGCTGGGGCCAACGTCCTGACTTTC
cdr3_aa: CASSRQGNGIAGANVLTF

d_call: -
clone_size: -
v_call: TRBV20-1
j_call: TRBJ1-5
cdr3_nt: TGCAGTGCTAGAGATTATGGGGGGAGAAATCAGCCCCAGCATTTT
cdr3_aa: CSARDYGGRNQPQHF

d_call: TRBD2
clone_size: -
v_call: TRBV4-1
j_call: TRBJ2-3
cdr3_nt: TGCGCCAGCACCACGAGTGTTAGCGGGGGGGCGTCAGATACGCAGTATTTT
cdr3_aa: CASTTSVSGGASDTQYF

d_call: TRBD1
clone_size: -
v_call: TRBV25-1
j_call: TRBJ1-2
cdr3_nt: TGTGCCAGCAGTGAATGGGACAGAAATGGCTACACCTTC
cdr3_aa: CASSEWDRNGYTF

d_call: TRBD2
clone_size: few
v_call: TRBV28
j_call: TRBJ2-7
cdr3_nt: TGTGCCAGCAGGGGTAGCGGGGGCTCCTACGAGCAGTACTTC
cdr3_aa: CASRGSGGSYEQYF

d_call: TRBD1
clone_size: many
v_call: TRBV7-2
j_call: TRBJ1-2
cdr3_nt: TGTGCCAGCAGCGCGGACAGGGGGCGCGTCTATGGCTACACCTTC
cdr3_aa: CASSADRGRVYGYTF

d_call: -
clone_size: many
v_call: TRBV7-9
j_call: TRBJ1-2
cdr3_nt: TGTGCCAGCAGCTCCCGATTCAGTCGGAACTATGGCTACACCTTC
cdr3_aa: CASSSRFSRNYGYTF

d_call: TRBD1
clone_size: -
v_call: TRBV7-6
j_call: TRBJ2-5
cdr3_nt: TGTGCTAGCAGCTCGACAGGGCCTAAAGAGACCCTGTACTTC
cdr3_aa: CASSSTGPKETLYF

d_call: TRBD1
clone_size: -
v_call: TRBV7-9
j_call: TRBJ2-7
cdr3_nt: TGTGCCAGCAGCTTAGCGGGGACAGAGACCTACGAGCAGTACTTC
cdr3_aa: CASSLAGTETYEQYF

d_call: -
clone_size: few
v_call: TRBV7-6
j_call: TRBJ1-3
cdr3_nt: TGTGCCAGCAGCTTATTCGGCGCCAGCTCTGGAAACACCATATATTTT
cdr3_aa: CASSLFGASSGNTIYF

d_call: TRBD1
clone_size: many
v_call: TRBV25-1
j_call: TRBJ1-2
cdr3_nt: TGTGCCAGCAGTTCGACAGGGACCTATGGCTACACCTTC
cdr3_aa: CASSSTGTYGYTF

d_call: TRBD1
clone_size: once
v_call: TRBV20-1
j_call: TRBJ1-2
cdr3_nt: TGCAATACTCCGGGACAGGGGGCTGATGGCTACACCTTC
cdr3_aa: CNTPGQGADGYTF

d_call: TRBD1
clone_size: many
v_call: TRBV28
j_call: TRBJ1-5
cdr3_nt: TGTGCCAGCAGTTTGGGGACAGGGGGCTTGAATCAGCCCCAGCATTTT
cdr3_aa: CASSLGTGGLNQPQHF

d_call: -
clone_size: many
v_call: TRBV4-2
j_call: TRBJ2-4
cdr3_nt: TGTGCCAGCAGCCAAGAAAGGAAGGGGTCGGACATTCAGTACTTC
cdr3_aa: CASSQERKGSDIQYF

d_call: TRBD1
clone_size: many
v_call: TRBV7-2
j_call: TRBJ2-3
cdr3_nt: TGTGCCAGCAGCCCCGGACAGGGGGCAGATACGCAGTATTTT
cdr3_aa: CASSPGQGADTQYF

d_call: -
clone_size: many
v_call: TRBV7-9
j_call: TRBJ2-7
cdr3_nt: TGTGCCAGCAGCTTCGAGGAACAGGGCTCCTACGAGCAGTACTTC
cdr3_aa: CASSFEEQGSYEQYF

d_call: -
clone_size: -
v_call: TRBV6-1
j_call: TRBJ1-5
cdr3_nt: TGTGCCAGCGGGTTGGAGATCAATCAGCCCCAGCATTTT
cdr3_aa: CASGLEINQPQHF

d_call: TRBD1
clone_size: many
v_call: TRBV11-1
j_call: TRBJ1-6
cdr3_nt: TGTGCCAGCAGCCAGGACAGGGGAGGCTCACCCCTCCACTTT
cdr3_aa: CASSQDRGGSPLHF

d_call: -
clone_size: -
v_call: TRBV7-2
j_call: TRBJ2-2
cdr3_nt: TGTGCCAGCAGCTTAGCGGGGAAGGGCGGGGAGCTGTTTTTT
cdr3_aa: CASSLAGKGGELFF

d_call: -
clone_size: -
v_call: TRBV25-1
j_call: TRBJ2-2
cdr3_nt: TGTGCCAGCAGTGAATGGGGGCTATCCACCGGGGAGCTGTTTTTT
cdr3_aa: CASSEWGLSTGELFF

d_call: -
clone_size: -
v_call: TRBV19
j_call: TRBJ1-1
cdr3_nt: TGTGCCAGTAGTATAGTAGGGCACACTGAAGCTTTCTTT
cdr3_aa: CASSIVGHTEAFF

d_call: -
clone_size: -
v_call: TRBV2
j_call: TRBJ1-5
cdr3_nt: TGTGCCAGCAGCACAAGGGAAGTACAGCCCCAGCATTTT
cdr3_aa: CASSTREVQPQHF

d_call: TRBD1
clone_size: -
v_call: TRBV19
j_call: TRBJ1-1
cdr3_nt: TGTGCCAGTAGGGAGACAGGGGAAAGGACTGAAGCTTTCTTT
cdr3_aa: CASRETGERTEAFF

d_call: TRBD2
clone_size: few
v_call: TRBV6-5
j_call: TRBJ2-5
cdr3_nt: TGTGCCAGCAGCGCCCCGGGTGTAGGCGGGGGGCTCGATAAGACCCAGTACTTC
cdr3_aa: CASSAPGVGGGLDKTQYF

d_call: -
clone_size: -
v_call: TRBV2
j_call: TRBJ1-3
cdr3_nt: TGTGCCAGCAGAAAACAGGCCGGCGTCACCATATATTTT
cdr3_aa: CASRKQAGVTIYF

d_call: -
clone_size: many
v_call: TRBV7-2
j_call: TRBJ2-2
cdr3_nt: TGTGCCAGCAGCTTATTTACAGGGAGGTTGGGCGGGGAGCTGTTTTTT
cdr3_aa: CASSLFTGRLGGELFF

d_call: -
clone_size: few
v_call: TRBV19
j_call: TRBJ2-2
cdr3_nt: TGTGCCAGTAGTATTGACGGGGCCGAGGTAACCGGGGAGCTGTTTTTT
cdr3_aa: CASSIDGAEVTGELFF

d_call: -
clone_size: many
v_call: TRBV12-3/TRBV12-4
j_call: TRBJ2-2
cdr3_nt: TGTGCCAGCAGTTTGGCCAGGGCAACCGGGGAGCTGTTTTTT
cdr3_aa: CASSLARATGELFF

d_call: -
clone_size: many
v_call: TRBV7-2
j_call: TRBJ2-5
cdr3_nt: TGTGCCAGCAGCAACATGGGGCAAGAGACCCAGTACTTC
cdr3_aa: CASSNMGQETQYF

d_call: -
clone_size: many
v_call: TRBV20-1
j_call: TRBJ1-5
cdr3_nt: TGCAGTGCTAGAGTAGATCAGGGAAATCAGCCCCAGCATTTT
cdr3_aa: CSARVDQGNQPQHF

d_call: -
clone_size: few
v_call: TRBV6-1
j_call: TRBJ2-3
cdr3_nt: TGTGCCAGCAGAGAAGAGGGGGGGGGCGCGCCAGATACGCAGTATTTT
cdr3_aa: CASREEGGGAPDTQYF

d_call: -
clone_size: -
v_call: TRBV29-1
j_call: TRBJ2-5
cdr3_nt: TGCAGCGTTGCTCCCGGGACGAATCTCCACCAAGAGACCCAGTACTTC
cdr3_aa: CSVAPGTNLHQETQYF

d_call: TRBD1
clone_size: -
v_call: TRBV4-2
j_call: TRBJ1-5
cdr3_nt: TGTGCCAGCATCCAACCGGGACAGGGCCCGCCCCAGCATTTT
cdr3_aa: CASIQPGQGPPQHF

d_call: -
clone_size: many
v_call: TRBV7-2
j_call: TRBJ1-6
cdr3_nt: TGTGCCAGCAGCTTAATCGTCAGCATTTCACCCCTCCACTTT
cdr3_aa: CASSLIVSISPLHF

d_call: TRBD2
clone_size: -
v_call: TRBV6-2/TRBV6-3
j_call: TRBJ2-2
cdr3_nt: TGTGCCAGCAGTTACCACACTAGCGGGGTCACGAACACCGGGGAGCTGTTGTTT
cdr3_aa: CASSYHTSGVTNTGELLF

d_call: -
clone_size: -
v_call: TRBV20-1
j_call: TRBJ1-6
cdr3_nt: TGCAGTGCTAGGGGCGCCCAGAATTCACCCCTCCACTTT
cdr3_aa: CSARGAQNSPLHF

d_call: -
clone_size: many
v_call: TRBV7-6
j_call: TRBJ2-5
cdr3_nt: TGTGCCAGCAGCTTAGCGGGCAGGAAAGAGACCCAGTACTTC
cdr3_aa: CASSLAGRKETQYF

d_call: TRBD1
clone_size: few
v_call: TRBV12-3/TRBV12-4
j_call: TRBJ1-5
cdr3_nt: TGTGCCAGCAGTTCCAGGACAGGGGATCAGCCCCAGCATTTT
cdr3_aa: CASSSRTGDQPQHF

d_call: -
clone_size: -
v_call: TRBV6-6
j_call: TRBJ1-5
cdr3_nt: TGTGCCAGCAGACCTAGACAGAGAAATCAGCCCCAGCATTTT
cdr3_aa: CASRPRQRNQPQHF

d_call: TRBD1
clone_size: -
v_call: TRBV19
j_call: TRBJ1-5
cdr3_nt: TGTGCCACCGCGAGCGGGACAGGGGCCCCCCCGAGCAATCAGCCCCAGCATTTT
cdr3_aa: CATASGTGAPPSNQPQHF

d_call: TRBD1
clone_size: few
v_call: TRBV28
j_call: TRBJ1-1
cdr3_nt: TGTGCCAGCAGAATTCACAGGGGTATGAACACTGAAGCTTTCTTT
cdr3_aa: CASRIHRGMNTEAFF

d_call: TRBD2
clone_size: -
v_call: TRBV6-5
j_call: TRBJ2-3
cdr3_nt: TGTGCCAGCAGGACTAGCGGGGGCCTCACAGATACGCAGTATTTT
cdr3_aa: CASRTSGGLTDTQYF

d_call: TRBD1
clone_size: many
v_call: TRBV6-1
j_call: TRBJ1-1
cdr3_nt: TGTGCCAGCAGTGGTAGGGACAGCGCAATTGAAGCTTTCTTT
cdr3_aa: CASSGRDSAIEAFF

d_call: -
clone_size: -
v_call: TRBV7-7
j_call: TRBJ2-1
cdr3_nt: TGTGCCAGCAGCTTATCGGTCAGGGCGAGTGAAAATGAGCAGTTCTTC
cdr3_aa: CASSLSVRASENEQFF

d_call: TRBD1
clone_size: many
v_call: TRBV7-2
j_call: TRBJ2-5
cdr3_nt: TGTGCCAGCAGCTTATATCGGGACAGGGGCTGGGAGACCCAGTACTTC
cdr3_aa: CASSLYRDRGWETQYF

d_call: -
clone_size: few
v_call: TRBV10-3
j_call: TRBJ2-3
cdr3_nt: TGTGCCCTCCGAGGGGGGGCCAACACAGATACGCAGTATTTT
cdr3_aa: CALRGGANTDTQYF

d_call: TRBD2
clone_size: many
v_call: TRBV7-2
j_call: TRBJ2-3
cdr3_nt: TGTGCCAGCAGCCCGGGGGGGACGGCGGGGGGGCGGAGAGATACGCAGTATTTT
cdr3_aa: CASSPGGTAGGRRDTQYF

d_call: TRBD2
clone_size: few
v_call: TRBV7-2
j_call: TRBJ2-1
cdr3_nt: TGTGCCAGCAGCCTATCCGGGGGGGCCTTTCAAAGGAGCTCCTACAATGAGCAGTTCTTC
cdr3_aa: CASSLSGGAFQRSSYNEQFF

d_call: -
clone_size: -
v_call: TRBV7-9
j_call: TRBJ2-1
cdr3_nt: TGTGCCAGCAGCTTAGCGAGAAGGGCGGGGAATGAGGAGTTCTTC
cdr3_aa: CASSLARRAGNEEFF

d_call: -
clone_size: many
v_call: TRBV7-8
j_call: TRBJ2-7
cdr3_nt: TGTGCCAGCAGCAAGGGACGGCCTCCTAGGGAGCAGTACTTC
cdr3_aa: CASSKGRPPREQYF

d_call: -
clone_size: -
v_call: TRBV20-1
j_call: TRBJ1-2
cdr3_nt: TGCAGTGCTGTCAGGAACTATGGCTACACCTTC
cdr3_aa: CSAVRNYGYTF

d_call: TRBD2
clone_size: few
v_call: TRBV5-1
j_call: TRBJ2-5
cdr3_nt: TGCGCCAGCAGCCTTCAAGGACTAGCATTATCGGTGGAGACCCAGTACTTC
cdr3_aa: CASSLQGLALSVETQYF

d_call: -
clone_size: many
v_call: TRBV7-9
j_call: TRBJ1-4
cdr3_nt: TGTGCCAGCAGCTCAGCCCCGAGGGGATTGGATGAAAAACTGTTTTTT
cdr3_aa: CASSSAPRGLDEKLFF